The TCR beta chain described here comes from a study of T cell changes during pregnancy in multiple sclerosis. V shed 4 bases and J shed 1 base, with 11 bases lying between them. From germline, CDR1 is SGHRS and CDR2 YFSETQ. The CDR3 is 14 residues long. The protocol was immunoSEQ multiplex PCR, while the TCRdb copy is restricted to in-frame clones and leaves out a portion. Of tens of thousands of clones listed, approximately 92% were seen once; the top ten hold 2.5% to 3.5%. This TCR was sampled from a female donor in good health, enrolled as a control in a pregnancy study. The sample was peripheral blood, taken in the third trimester of pregnancy. This chain uses TRBV5-1 with TRBJ2-5; D might be TRBD1 (7 bases). The CDR3 is CASSRGTAQETQYF. In DNA, the CDR3 is TGCGCCAGCAGCCGCGGGACAGCCCAAGAGACCCAGTACTTC.